Sequencing of this T cell receptor beta chain was carried out in a study of CD8+CD57+ T cells in acquired aplastic anemia. Study overall: The DNA of sorted CD4+ and CD8+ cells averaged 3.2 ug.

Trimming took off 2 bases at V and 9 bases at J, with 19 bases between the two ends. Germline CDR1 and CDR2: GTSNPN and SVGIG (reference sequence). The CDR3 loop spans 14 amino acids. With respect to this clonotype: Its antigen is still unknown.

Profiles of TCR beta VDJ and CDR3 were generated from a genomic DNA template. TCRdb independently ran MiXCR on the reads; one entry per CDR3 protein. The data show around 170,000 distinct CDR3 sequences, approximately 44% seen once. Patients sequenced had flow cytometry evidence of CD8+CD57+ cell expansion. Whole-study findings and limits: Patients and controls shared some 30 CD8+ CDR3 sequences, highly expressed in patients. Between patients and controls, CD8+ Simpson's diversity did not vary significantly.

This sequence originates from a human donor with aplastic anemia. The specimen was sorted CD4+, CD8+, or CD8+CD57+ T cells (not recorded which) from PBMCs. The rearrangement links TRBV30 to TRBJ1-2; D possibly corresponds to TRBD1 (5 bases). The CDR3 loop is CAWSPRGPRISYTF. CDR3 DNA: TGTGCCTGGAGTCCTAGGGGCCCACGGATTAGCTACACCTTC.